The 9 T cell receptor beta chains listed next were all sequenced from one sample in a study of shared clonotypes between healthy human individuals. Assay used: immunoSEQ multiplex PCR; TCRdb lists only in-frame clones, some missing. The repertoire holds about 2.4 million clones, with 93% as singletons. Sequencing was performed on naive CD4+ T cells from PBMCs. Described subset: CD45RA+ positively selected. The source is a man between 18 and 29 years old in good health. Some clones in this sample may be carry-over from other donors' samples.

The rearrangement links TRBV9 to TRBJ2-5; D may match TRBD1 or TRBD2 (5 bases each). V was pared by 0 bases and J by 9 bases, with 15 bases between. Germline V gene sequence: CDR1 SGDLS, CDR2 YYNGEE. This CDR3 contains 14 residues. CDR3 nucleotide sequence: TGTGCCAGCAGCGTAGACAGGCTCTTGGGGGCCCAGTACTTC. Encoded protein: CASSVDRLLGAQYF.

This chain connects TRBV28 to TRBJ2-7; D is unresolved. This CDR3 is built from 14 residues. Looked up from germline, CDR1 is MDHEN and CDR2 is SYDVKM. Trimming took 6 bases from V and 2 from J, leaving 14 bases between them. The chain's CDR3 is CASRRPTAAYEQYF. DNA for the CDR3: TGTGCCAGCAGACGCCCGACGGCAGCCTACGAGCAGTACTTC.

This chain uses TRBV28 with TRBJ1-5, with D possibly matching TRBD1 (5 bases). CDR1 is MDHEN, CDR2 SYDVKM, per germline. The CDR3 contains 17 residues. The V end was cut by 4 bases, the J end by 2 bases, with 18 bases between. Here the CDR3 DNA reads TGTGCCAGCAGTTCGGGGCAGCCGGGCTGGGGCAATCAGCCCCAGCATTTT. Encoded protein: CASSSGQPGWGNQPQHF.

This chain links TRBV2 with TRBJ2-1, with TRBD2 identical over 10 bases. The germline V gene has CDR1 SNHLY and CDR2 FYNNEI. There are 15 residues in the CDR3. Trimming at V came to 5 bases and at J to 0 bases, leaving 1 base not matched to a gene. CDR3 region: CASSRLAGSYNEQFF. CDR3 coding DNA: TGTGCCAGCAGTAGACTAGCGGGCTCCTACAATGAGCAGTTCTTC.

With respect to this clone: Other DNA sequences from this sample encode an identical CDR3 as well. This chain uses TRBV28 with TRBJ2-1; D is perhaps TRBD1 or TRBD2 (5 bases each). The CDR3 is 15 amino acids. CDR1 is MDHEN, CDR2 SYDVKM, per germline. V shed 2 bases and J shed 1 base, with 9 bases lying between them. The CDR3 here is CASSLGGSSYNEQFF. The CDR3 DNA reads as TGTGCCAGCAGTTTAGGGGGATCGTCCTACAATGAGCAGTTCTTC.

Here the CDR3 reads CASSRTGRILNQPQHF. Written as DNA, the CDR3 is TGTGCCAGTAGTAGGACGGGACGGATCTTAAATCAGCCCCAGCATTTT. The chain joins TRBV19 to TRBJ1-5; perhaps TRBD1 as D (5 bases). V gave up 4 bases and J gave up 4 bases, with 17 bases separating them. The germline gives CDR1 LNHDA, CDR2 SQIVND (reference sequence). There are 16 residues in the CDR3.

The J gene is TRBJ1-1, the V gene TRBV30, with D possibly matching TRBD1 (6 bases). The CDR3 runs to 14 residues. Germline V gene data show CDR1 as GTSNPN and CDR2 as SVGIG (reference sequence). Between the trimmed V and J ends, which lost 3 bases and 1 base, there was a span of 12 bases. The CDR3 DNA reads as TGTGCCTGGAGCAGGGGAGGGACGAACACTGAAGCTTTCTTT. Its translation: CAWSRGGTNTEAFF.

This sequence joins TRBV7-3 and TRBJ2-1, with D uncertain. CDR3 length equals 12 residues. Germline CDR1 and CDR2: SGHTA and FQGTGA. V was pared by 5 bases and J by 7 bases, with 9 bases between. Written as DNA, the CDR3 is TGTGCCAGCAGCGCAGCTAGGAATGAGCAGTTCTTC. Translated: CASSAARNEQFF.

This clone was detected once. The rearrangement uses TRBV6-5 and TRBJ2-5; D call uncertain. The J call may not be correct, given that the DNA end is closer to TRBJ2-7. CDR3 size: 12 residues. The germline CDR1 and CDR2 sequences are MNHEY and SVGAGI. Written as DNA, the CDR3 is TGTGCCAGCAGTTCCCCCTCCTACGAGCAGTACTTC. Residues: CASSSPSYEQYF.